The entry that follows covers one T cell receptor (beta chain) sequence. Its antigen is unidentified. This sample is part of a study of shared clonotypes between healthy human individuals. Study-wide points: The study sampled only blood, and tissue repertoires likely differ. Expectations were that clonotype sharing among donors would be affected by sequencing depth.

With 1 base removed from V and 0 bases from J, the gap between germline ends came to 7 bases. The CDR3 runs 14 residues. CDR1 and CDR2 (germline): GTSNPN, SVGIG (reference sequence). Unsorted PBMC DNA sequencing spanned ten immunoSEQ deep assay plates. Only in-frame clones appear in the TCRdb table, and some are missing; sequencing was by immunoSEQ multiplex PCR. The table lists approximately 500,000 clones, 79% of them singletons, with approximately 13% in the top ten. Recent vaccinations or acute infections were absent in the healthy HIV-negative adult donors. Sequencing was carried out using PBMCs. This chain links TRBV30 with TRBJ1-3; the D is unclear. The source of this sequence is a woman between 40 and 55 years old in good health. Some clones in this sample may be carry-over from other donors' samples. The CDR3 DNA sequence: TGTGCCTGGAGTGGTCCAGTCTCTGGAAACACCATATATTTT. Its translation is CAWSGPVSGNTIYF.